Below, one T cell receptor (beta chain) is given with its context. This record belongs to a study of monozygotic twins with inflammatory bowel disease. Germline V gene data show CDR1 as LGHNA and CDR2 as YSLEER. The length of the CDR3 is 15 residues. TCR libraries each used about 3.5 ug of total RNA. TCRdb reprocessed the 5' RACE reads; each CDR3 protein has one entry and no DNA is given. The listing contains about 140,000 distinct CDR3 sequences. This clonotype originated in a human donor with ulcerative colitis or Crohn's disease, or a healthy co-twin of an affected twin (not recorded which). Source material: blood. The chain has TRBV4-3 and TRBJ1-2; TCRdb outputs TRBD1, but without DNA this stays unchecked. This chain's CDR3 is CASSQEDRGSYGYTF.